This T cell receptor beta chain was sequenced in a study of shared clonotypes between healthy human individuals. CD8 cells regarded as naive lacked CD45RO, were positively chosen for CCR7, and omitted terminally differentiated effector memory CD45RA+ cells. In regard to this clone: The antigen is undetermined.

General observations from the study: Clonotypes that were shared across four donors made up around 5% of naive CD4 clonotypes.

CDR1 is MNHNS and CDR2 is SASEGT in the germline V gene. The V gene lost 2 bases and the J gene lost 6 bases, with 11 bases spanning the gap. The CDR3 loop spans 14 amino acids. Sequencing was performed with immunoSEQ multiplex PCR; in TCRdb, only in-frame clones are kept and a portion is missing. The table lists more than 2 million clones, 93% of them singletons. The clonotype was recovered from a man aged 18 to 30 in good health. Some clones in this sample may be carry-over from other donors' samples. Sequenced sample: naive CD8+ T cells from PBMCs. The chain is built from TRBV6-1 and TRBJ1-5; maybe TRBD1 (5 bases). This CDR3 is CASSERQGAQPQHF. The CDR3 DNA sequence: TGTGCCAGCAGTGAAAGGCAGGGCGCTCAGCCCCAGCATTTT.